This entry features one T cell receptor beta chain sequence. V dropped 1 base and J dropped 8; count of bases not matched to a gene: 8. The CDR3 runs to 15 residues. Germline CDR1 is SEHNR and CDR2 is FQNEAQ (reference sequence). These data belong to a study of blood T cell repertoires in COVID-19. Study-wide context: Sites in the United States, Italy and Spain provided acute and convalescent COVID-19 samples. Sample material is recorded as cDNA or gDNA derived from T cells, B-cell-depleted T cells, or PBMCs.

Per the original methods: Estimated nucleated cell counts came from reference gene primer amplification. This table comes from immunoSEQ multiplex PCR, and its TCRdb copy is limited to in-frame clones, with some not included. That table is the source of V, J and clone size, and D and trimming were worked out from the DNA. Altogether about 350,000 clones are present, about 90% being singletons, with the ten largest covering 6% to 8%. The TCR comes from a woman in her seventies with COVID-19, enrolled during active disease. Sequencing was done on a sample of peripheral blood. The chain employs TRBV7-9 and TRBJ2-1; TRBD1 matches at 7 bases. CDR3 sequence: CASSLGDRAVYEQFF. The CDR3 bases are TGTGCCAGCAGCTTAGGCGACAGGGCCGTCTATGAGCAGTTCTTC.